What follows describes a single T cell receptor beta chain. This entry belongs to a study of blood T cell repertoires in COVID-19. V lost 4 bases and J lost 0; bases outside the gene matches: 6. The CDR3 totals 17 residues. The V gene's germline CDR1 is SNHLY and CDR2 FYNNEI. Clones were sequenced by immunoSEQ multiplex PCR, and TCRdb holds only the in-frame ones, with some missing. This sample has 200,000 to 250,000 clones, with roughly 88% found just once. J is TRBJ2-6 and V is TRBV2; TRBD1 aligns across 7 bases. The clonotype originates from a woman aged 40 to 50 who had recovered from COVID-19. The source material was peripheral blood. The CDR3 here is CASSGQGWLSGANVLTF. The CDR3, as DNA: TGTGCCAGCAGTGGACAGGGCTGGCTCTCTGGGGCCAACGTCCTGACTTTC.